The T cell receptor beta chain described here comes from a study of OX40 agonist ivuxolimab in advanced cancers. Comments on this clone: Its antigen is not known.

The CDR3 is 19 residues long. With V trimmed by 3 bases and J by 6 bases, 12 bases remained unmatched. Germline V gives CDR1 WSHSY, CDR2 SAAADI. Findings and caveats of the study: At doses 0.1 to 3.0 mg/kg, CD4+ and CD8+ clones expanded.

TCRdb keeps only in-frame clones here, not all; method: immunoSEQ multiplex PCR. Of 9,000 to 13,000 clones in the sample, over 70% were seen once. The source of this sequence is an adult with an advanced solid tumor such as melanoma, head and neck, liver or kidney cancer. The chain has TRBV10-2 and TRBJ2-1; 15 nucleotides line up with TRBD2. Sequencing was performed on CD4+ or CD8+ T cells sorted from blood, taken in a trial of the OX40 agonist ivuxolimab. The CDR3 sequence: CASSELPGLAGGVGNEQFF. The CDR3 DNA reads TGCGCCAGCAGTGAACTCCCGGGACTAGCGGGGGGAGTGGGCAATGAGCAGTTCTTC.